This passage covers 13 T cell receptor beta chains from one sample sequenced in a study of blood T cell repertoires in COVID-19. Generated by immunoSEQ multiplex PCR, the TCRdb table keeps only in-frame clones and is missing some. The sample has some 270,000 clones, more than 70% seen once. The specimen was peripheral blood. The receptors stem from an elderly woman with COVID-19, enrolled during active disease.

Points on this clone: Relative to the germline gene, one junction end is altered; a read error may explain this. The CDR3 reads CASSLDGSGSTTTF. The CDR3 nucleotides read TGCGCCAGCAGCTTGGACGGGTCAGGGTCAACAACGACCTTT. The chain employs TRBV5-1 and TRBJ1-1; maybe TRBD1 (5 bases). This CDR3 spans 14 amino acids. CDR1 is SGHRS, CDR2 YFSETQ, per germline.

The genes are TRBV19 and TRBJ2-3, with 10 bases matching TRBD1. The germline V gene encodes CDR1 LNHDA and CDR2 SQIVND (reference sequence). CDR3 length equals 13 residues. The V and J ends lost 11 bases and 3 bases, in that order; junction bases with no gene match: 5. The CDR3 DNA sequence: TGTGCCGTCCGGACAGGGGGAACAGATACGCAGTATTTT. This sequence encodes CAVRTGGTDTQYF.

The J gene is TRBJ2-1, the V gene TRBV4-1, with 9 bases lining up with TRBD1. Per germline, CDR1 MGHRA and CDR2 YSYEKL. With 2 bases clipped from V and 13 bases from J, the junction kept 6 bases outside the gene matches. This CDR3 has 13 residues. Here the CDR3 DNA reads TGCGCCAGCAGCCAACCGGGACAGGGTTATCAGTTCTTC. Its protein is CASSQPGQGYQFF.

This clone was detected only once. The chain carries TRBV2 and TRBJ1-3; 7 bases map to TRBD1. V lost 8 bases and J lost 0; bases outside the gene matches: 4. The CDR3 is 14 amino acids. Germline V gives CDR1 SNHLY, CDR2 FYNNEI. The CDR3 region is CASSRGTSGNTIYF. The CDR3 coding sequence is TGTGCCAGCTCCAGGGGGACCTCTGGAAACACCATATATTTT.

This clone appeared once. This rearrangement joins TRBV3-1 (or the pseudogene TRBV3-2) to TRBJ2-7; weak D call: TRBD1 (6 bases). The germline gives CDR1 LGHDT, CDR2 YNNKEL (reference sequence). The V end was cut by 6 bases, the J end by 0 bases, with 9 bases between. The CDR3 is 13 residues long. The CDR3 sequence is CASSYRDSYEQYV. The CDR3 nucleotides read TGTGCCAGCAGTTACAGGGACTCCTACGAGCAGTACGTC.

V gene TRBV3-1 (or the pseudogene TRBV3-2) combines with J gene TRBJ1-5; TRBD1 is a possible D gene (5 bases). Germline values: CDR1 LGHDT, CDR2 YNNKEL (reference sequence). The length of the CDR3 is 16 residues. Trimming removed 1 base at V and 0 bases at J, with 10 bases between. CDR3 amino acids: CASSQGYRNSNQPQHF. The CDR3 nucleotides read TGTGCCAGCAGCCAAGGGTACAGGAATAGCAATCAGCCCCAGCATTTT.

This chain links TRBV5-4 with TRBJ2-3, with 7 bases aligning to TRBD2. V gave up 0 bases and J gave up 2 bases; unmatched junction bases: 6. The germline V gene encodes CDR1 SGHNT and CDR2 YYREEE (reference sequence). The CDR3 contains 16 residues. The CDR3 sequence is CASSLEPSGYTDTQYF. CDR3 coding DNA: TGTGCCAGCAGCTTGGAGCCTAGCGGATACACAGATACGCAGTATTTT.

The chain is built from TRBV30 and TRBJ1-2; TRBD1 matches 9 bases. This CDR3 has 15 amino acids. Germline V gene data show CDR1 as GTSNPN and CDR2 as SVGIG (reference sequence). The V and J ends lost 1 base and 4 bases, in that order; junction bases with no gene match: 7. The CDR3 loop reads CAWSEQGAQGYGYTF. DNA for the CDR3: TGTGCCTGGAGTGAACAGGGGGCCCAGGGCTATGGCTACACCTTC.

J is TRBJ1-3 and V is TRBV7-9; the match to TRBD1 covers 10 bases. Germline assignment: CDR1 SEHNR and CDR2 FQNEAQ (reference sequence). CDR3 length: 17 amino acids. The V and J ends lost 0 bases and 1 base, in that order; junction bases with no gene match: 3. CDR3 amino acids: CASSLAGTGASGNTIYF. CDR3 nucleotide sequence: TGTGCCAGCAGCTTAGCGGGGACAGGGGCTTCTGGAAACACCATATATTTT.

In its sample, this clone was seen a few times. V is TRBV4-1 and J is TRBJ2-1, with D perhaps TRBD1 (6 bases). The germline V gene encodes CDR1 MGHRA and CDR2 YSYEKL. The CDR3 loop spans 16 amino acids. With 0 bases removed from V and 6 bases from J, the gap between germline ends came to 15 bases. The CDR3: CASSQDAKQGANEQFF. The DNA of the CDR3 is TGCGCCAGCAGCCAAGACGCCAAACAGGGCGCCAATGAGCAGTTCTTC.

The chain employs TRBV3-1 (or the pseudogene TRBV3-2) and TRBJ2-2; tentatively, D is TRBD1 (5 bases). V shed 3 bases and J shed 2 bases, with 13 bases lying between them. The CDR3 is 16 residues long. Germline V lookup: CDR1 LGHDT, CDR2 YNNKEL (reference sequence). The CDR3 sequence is CASSHQGTANTGELFF. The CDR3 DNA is TGTGCCAGCAGCCACCAGGGCACAGCCAACACCGGGGAGCTGTTTTTT.

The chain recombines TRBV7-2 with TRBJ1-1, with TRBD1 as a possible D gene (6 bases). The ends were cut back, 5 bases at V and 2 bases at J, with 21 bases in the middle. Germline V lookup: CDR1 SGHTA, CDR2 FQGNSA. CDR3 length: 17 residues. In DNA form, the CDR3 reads TGTGCCAGCAGCCGGACGATACGGACAGATTCTAACACTGAAGCTTTCTTT. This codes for CASSRTIRTDSNTEAFF.

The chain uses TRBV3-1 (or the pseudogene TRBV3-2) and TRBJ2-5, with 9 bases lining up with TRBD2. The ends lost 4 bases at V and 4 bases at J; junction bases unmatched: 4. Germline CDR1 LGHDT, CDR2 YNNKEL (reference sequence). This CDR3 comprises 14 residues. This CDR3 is CASSLGLAGETQYF. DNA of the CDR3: TGTGCCAGCAGCCTGGGACTAGCAGGAGAGACCCAGTACTTC.